Presented here are 11 T cell receptor beta chains from one specimen sequenced in a study of beta chain features in type 1 diabetes. Since all of the isolated RNA was reverse transcribed, expressed TCRB transcripts were what got sequenced. The table came from immunoSEQ multiplex PCR; TCRdb's copy has only in-frame clones and leaves some out. The profile shows roughly 350,000 clones, roughly 9.6% of them singletons. Sequencing input: naive CD4+ T cells from blood. Receptor source: a woman aged 30 to 39 in good health.

The chain combines TRBV9 with TRBJ2-1, with 8 nucleotides matching TRBD2. CDR1 and CDR2 from the germline V gene are SGDLS and YYNGEE. J was trimmed by 2 bases and V by 3 bases; bases with no gene match: 7. There are 16 residues in the CDR3. The CDR3 DNA reads TGTGCCAGCAGCGCGTTGGGGCGGGAGGCCTACAATGAGCAGTTCTTC. This gives the protein CASSALGREAYNEQFF.

This clone was observed a few times. The gene calls are TRBV2 and TRBJ2-2, with 7 bases that match TRBD1. Germline-derived CDR1 and CDR2 are SNHLY and FYNNEI. The CDR3 is 14 residues long. V shed 7 bases and J 6 bases; nucleotides not matched to a gene: 8. CDR3 amino acids: CASKIGGTAGELFF. CDR3 sequence (DNA): TGTGCCAGCAAGATAGGGGGCACCGCCGGGGAGCTGTTTTTT.

In the case of this clone: Other DNA sequences in this sample translate to the same CDR3. The chain is built from TRBV5-1 and TRBJ2-1; D ambiguous. V was shortened by 5 bases and J by 2 bases, with 5 bases between the two germline ends. This CDR3 is 12 amino acids long. CDR1 SGHRS and CDR2 YFSETQ come from the germline V gene. The CDR3 is CASSFTYNEQFF. The CDR3 DNA reads TGCGCCAGCAGTTTTACCTACAATGAGCAGTTCTTC.

This chain joins TRBV9 and TRBJ2-5, with D possibly matching TRBD2 (5 bases). The CDR3 covers 16 residues. Germline assignment: CDR1 SGDLS and CDR2 YYNGEE. V was cut by 0 bases and J by 1 base, with 13 bases left in between. CDR3 sequence (DNA): TGTGCCAGCAGCGTAGCTAATCAAGGAGGCCAAGAGACCCAGTACTTC. Its translation: CASSVANQGGQETQYF.

The rearrangement links TRBV7-2 to TRBJ2-7; D call uncertain. V was clipped by 1 base and J by 4 bases, with 5 bases between them. The CDR3 runs 12 residues. Germline loops: CDR1 SGHTA, CDR2 FQGNSA. CDR3 coding DNA: TGTGCCAGCAGCTTAGTTATTTACGAGCAGTACTTC. This codes for CASSLVIYEQYF.

V usage is TRBV29-1 and J usage is TRBJ2-1; TRBD2 aligns across 14 bases. After removal of 6 bases from V and 15 bases from J, the junction contained 7 bases not matched to a gene. From germline, CDR1 is SQVTM and CDR2 ANQGSEA. CDR3 length: 12 residues. The CDR3 here is CSVVGLAGVRFF. The CDR3 nucleotides read TGCAGCGTCGTGGGACTAGCGGGAGTTCGGTTCTTC.

This clone was counted between two and nine times. The chain joins TRBV4-3 to TRBJ2-3; 7 bases match TRBD2. Germline CDR1 LGHNA, CDR2 YSLEER. This CDR3 region has 15 residues. With 5 bases clipped from V and 5 bases from J, the junction kept 10 bases outside the gene matches. The CDR3 is CASSAAGTTGDTQYF. In nucleotides, the CDR3 is TGCGCCAGCAGCGCGGCCGGGACTACCGGAGATACGCAGTATTTT.

This clone was observed a few times. The V gene is TRBV30, the J gene TRBJ2-5; TRBD2 is a possible D gene (6 bases). The end of the DNA is better explained by TRBJ2-7, so the J call may be wrong. This CDR3 is built from 14 residues. The germline V gene encodes CDR1 GTSNPN and CDR2 SVGIG (reference sequence). The CDR3 is CAWSGGAASYEQYF. CDR3 in DNA: TGTGCCTGGAGCGGAGGGGCAGCCTCCTACGAGCAGTACTTC.

The V gene is TRBV4-3, the J gene TRBJ1-5; 8 bases are shared with TRBD1. CDR1 LGHNA and CDR2 YSLEER come from the germline V gene. With 4 bases clipped from V and 6 bases from J, the junction kept 11 bases outside the gene matches. The CDR3 runs 16 residues. CDR3 region: CASSPGLQGAFQPQHF. As DNA, the CDR3 is TGCGCCAGCAGCCCAGGCCTCCAGGGGGCTTTTCAGCCCCAGCATTTT.

This clone was found a few times. The gene calls are TRBV29-1 and TRBJ1-4, with 12 bases matching TRBD1. The germline V gene has CDR1 SQVTM and CDR2 ANQGSEA. This CDR3 is built from 16 residues. V trimming: 4 bases; J trimming: 0 bases; junction bases outside the gene matches: 3. The CDR3 DNA follows: TGCAGCGTTGGGGACAGGGGGCGCGCAACTAATGAAAAACTGTTTTTT. It is translated as CSVGDRGRATNEKLFF.

J is TRBJ2-6 and V is TRBV19; tentative D call: TRBD1 (5 bases). This CDR3 has 16 residues. Germline-derived CDR1 and CDR2 are LNHDA and SQIVND (reference sequence). V was cut by 2 bases and J by 4 bases, with 12 bases left in between. The CDR3 DNA sequence: TGTGCCAGTAGTATACCAGGGTCCACGGGGGCCAACGTCCTGACTTTC. Its translation is CASSIPGSTGANVLTF.